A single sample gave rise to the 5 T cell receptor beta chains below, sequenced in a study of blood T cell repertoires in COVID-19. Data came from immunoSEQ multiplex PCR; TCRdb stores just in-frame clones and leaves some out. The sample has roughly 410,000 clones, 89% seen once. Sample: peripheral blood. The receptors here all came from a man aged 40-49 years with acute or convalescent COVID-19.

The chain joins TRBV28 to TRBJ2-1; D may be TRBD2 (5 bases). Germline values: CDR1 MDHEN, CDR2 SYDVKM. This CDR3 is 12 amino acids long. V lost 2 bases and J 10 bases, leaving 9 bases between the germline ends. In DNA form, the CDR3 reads TGTGCCAGCAGTTTAACAGCGGTAGAGCAGTTCTTC. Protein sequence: CASSLTAVEQFF.

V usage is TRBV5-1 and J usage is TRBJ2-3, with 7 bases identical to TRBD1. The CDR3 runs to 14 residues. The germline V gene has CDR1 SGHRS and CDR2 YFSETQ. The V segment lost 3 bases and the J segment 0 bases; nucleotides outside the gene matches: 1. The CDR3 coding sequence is TGCGCCAGCAGCTCACAGGGGAGCACAGATACGCAGTATTTT. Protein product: CASSSQGSTDTQYF.

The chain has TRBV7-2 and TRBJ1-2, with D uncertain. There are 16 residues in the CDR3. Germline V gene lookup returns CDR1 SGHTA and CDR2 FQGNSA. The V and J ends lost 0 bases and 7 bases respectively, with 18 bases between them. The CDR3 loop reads CASSLALGRVRGGYTF. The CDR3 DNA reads TGTGCCAGCAGCTTAGCGCTGGGTCGGGTCCGAGGTGGCTACACCTTC.

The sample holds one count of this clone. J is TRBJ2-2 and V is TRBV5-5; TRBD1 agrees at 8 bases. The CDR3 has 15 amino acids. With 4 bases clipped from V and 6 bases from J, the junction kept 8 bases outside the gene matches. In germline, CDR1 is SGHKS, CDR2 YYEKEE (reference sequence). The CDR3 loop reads CASSQDRARAGELFF. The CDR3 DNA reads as TGTGCCAGCAGCCAGGACAGGGCCAGGGCCGGGGAGCTGTTTTTT.

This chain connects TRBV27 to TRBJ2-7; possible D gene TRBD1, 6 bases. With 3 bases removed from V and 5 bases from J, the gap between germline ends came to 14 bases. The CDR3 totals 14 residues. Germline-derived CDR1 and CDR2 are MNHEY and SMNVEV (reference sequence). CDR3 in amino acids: CASSFVGRDNEQYF. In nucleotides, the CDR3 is TGTGCCAGCAGTTTTGTAGGCAGGGACAACGAGCAGTACTTC.